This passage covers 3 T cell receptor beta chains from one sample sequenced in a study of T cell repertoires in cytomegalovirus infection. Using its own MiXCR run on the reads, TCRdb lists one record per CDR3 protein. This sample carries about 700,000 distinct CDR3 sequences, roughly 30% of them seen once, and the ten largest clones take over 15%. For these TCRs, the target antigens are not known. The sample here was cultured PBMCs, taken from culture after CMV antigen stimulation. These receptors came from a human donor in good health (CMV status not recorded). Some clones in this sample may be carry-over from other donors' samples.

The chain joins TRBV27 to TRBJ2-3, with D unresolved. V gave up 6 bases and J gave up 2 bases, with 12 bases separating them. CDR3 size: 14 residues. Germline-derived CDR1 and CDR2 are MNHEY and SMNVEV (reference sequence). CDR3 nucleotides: TGTGCCAGCAGGACCAACTTATACACAGATACGCAGTATTTT. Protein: CASRTNLYTDTQYF.

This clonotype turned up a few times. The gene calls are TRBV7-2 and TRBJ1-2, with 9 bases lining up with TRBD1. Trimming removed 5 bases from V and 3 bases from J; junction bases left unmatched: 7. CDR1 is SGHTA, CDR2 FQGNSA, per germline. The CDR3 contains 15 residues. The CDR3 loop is CASSPTTGGYYGYTF. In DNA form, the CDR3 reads TGTGCCAGCAGCCCTACCACAGGGGGCTACTATGGCTACACCTTC.

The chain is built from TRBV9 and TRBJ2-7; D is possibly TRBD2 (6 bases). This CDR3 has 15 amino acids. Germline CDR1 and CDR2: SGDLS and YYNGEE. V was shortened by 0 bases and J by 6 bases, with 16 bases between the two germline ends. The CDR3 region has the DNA TGTGCCAGCAGCGTAGGATGGCGGGAAGGGGTCGAGCAGTACTTC. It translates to CASSVGWREGVEQYF.